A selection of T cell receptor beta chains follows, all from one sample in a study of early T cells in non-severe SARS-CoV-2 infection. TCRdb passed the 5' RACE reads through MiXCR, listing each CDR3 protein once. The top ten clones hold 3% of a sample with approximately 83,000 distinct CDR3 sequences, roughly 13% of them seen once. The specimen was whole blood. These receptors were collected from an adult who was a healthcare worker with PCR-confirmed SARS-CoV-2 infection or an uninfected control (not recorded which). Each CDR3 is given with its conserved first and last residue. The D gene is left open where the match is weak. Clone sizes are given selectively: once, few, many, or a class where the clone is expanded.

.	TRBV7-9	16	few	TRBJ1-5	CASYVADTGSNQPQHF	TGTGCCAGCTACGTAGCGGATACAGGTAGCAATCAGCCCCAGCATTTT
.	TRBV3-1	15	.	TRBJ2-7	CASSLPGASSYEQYF	TGTGCCAGCAGCCTCCCGGGGGCGAGCTCCTACGAGCAGTACTTC
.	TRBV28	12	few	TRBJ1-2	CASSFRGSGYTF	TGTGCCAGCAGTTTTAGAGGGTCTGGCTACACCTTC
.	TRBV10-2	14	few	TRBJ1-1	CASMGGPMNTEAFF	TGCGCCAGCATGGGGGGACCGATGAACACTGAAGCTTTCTTT
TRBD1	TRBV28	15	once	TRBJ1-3	CASSFGQGSENTIYF	TGTGCCAGCAGCTTCGGACAGGGCTCTGAAAACACCATATATTTT
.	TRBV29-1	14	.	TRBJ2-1	CSVWSGSTYNEQFF	TGCAGCGTTTGGAGCGGGTCCACCTACAATGAGCAGTTCTTC
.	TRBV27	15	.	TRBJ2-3	CASSLNRESTDTQYF	TGTGCCAGCAGTTTAAACCGGGAGAGCACAGATACGCAGTATTTT
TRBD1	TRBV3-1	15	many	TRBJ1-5	CASSPGDRSNQPQHF	TGTGCCAGCAGCCCAGGGGACAGGAGCAATCAGCCCCAGCATTTT
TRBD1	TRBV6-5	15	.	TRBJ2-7	CASSYSETGVGEQYF	TGTGCCAGCAGTTACTCGGAGACAGGGGTGGGCGAGCAGTACTTC
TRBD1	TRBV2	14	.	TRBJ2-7	CASRGTASSYEQYF	TGTGCCAGCAGGGGGACAGCGAGCTCCTACGAGCAGTACTTC
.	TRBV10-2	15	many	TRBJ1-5	CASSDKGLSNQPQHF	TGCGCCAGCAGTGATAAGGGGCTTAGCAATCAGCCCCAGCATTTT
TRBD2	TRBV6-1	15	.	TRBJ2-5	CASSTLAGGQETQYF	TGTGCCAGCAGTACACTAGCGGGGGGCCAAGAGACCCAGTACTTC
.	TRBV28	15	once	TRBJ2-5	CASRTKTGSSETQYF	TGTGCCAGCAGGACGAAAACAGGGTCATCCGAGACCCAGTACTTC
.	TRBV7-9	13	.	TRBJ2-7	CALGPLKTYEQYF	TGTGCCTTAGGACCGCTAAAAACCTACGAGCAGTACTTC
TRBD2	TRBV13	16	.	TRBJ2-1	CASSFSRTSGYNEQFF	TGTGCCAGCAGCTTCTCCAGGACTAGCGGCTACAATGAGCAGTTCTTC
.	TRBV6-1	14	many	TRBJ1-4	CASSVFDGPEKLFF	TGTGCCAGCAGTGTGTTTGACGGCCCTGAAAAACTGTTTTTT
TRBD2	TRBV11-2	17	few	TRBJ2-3	CASSRAGVRQSTDTQYF	TGTGCCAGCAGCCGAGCGGGGGTTAGACAATCCACAGATACGCAGTATTTT
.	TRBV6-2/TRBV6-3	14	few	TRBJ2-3	CASSYGPNPGTQYF	TGTGCCAGCAGTTACGGACCGAACCCAGGTACGCAGTATTTT
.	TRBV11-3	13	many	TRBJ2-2	CASSLYSPGELFF	TGTGCCAGCAGCTTGTACAGTCCCGGGGAGCTGTTTTTT
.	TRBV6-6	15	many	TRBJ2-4	CASNSEVAAKNIQYF	TGTGCCAGCAACTCTGAGGTGGCGGCCAAAAACATTCAGTACTTC
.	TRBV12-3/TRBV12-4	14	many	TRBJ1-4	CASSLDSTNEKLFF	TGTGCCAGCAGCCTGGACAGCACGAATGAAAAACTGTTTTTT
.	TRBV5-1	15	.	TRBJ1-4	CASSLAGAPNEKLFF	TGCGCCAGCAGCTTGGCCGGGGCACCTAATGAAAAACTGTTTTTT
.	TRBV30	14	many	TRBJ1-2	CAWSGGDLLSGYTF	TGTGCCTGGAGTGGCGGGGACCTACTCTCTGGCTACACCTTC
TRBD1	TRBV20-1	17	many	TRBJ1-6	CSARDNTGASYNSPLHF	TGCAGTGCTAGAGATAACACAGGGGCCTCCTATAATTCACCCCTCCACTTT
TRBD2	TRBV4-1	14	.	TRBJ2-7	CASSQVGTSDEQYF	TGCGCCAGCAGCCAAGTAGGGACTAGTGACGAGCAGTACTTC
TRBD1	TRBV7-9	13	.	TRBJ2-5	CASSPQGAKTQYF	TGTGCCAGCAGCCCACAGGGGGCCAAGACCCAGTACTTC
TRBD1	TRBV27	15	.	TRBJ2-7	CASRPNRGGIYEQYF	TGTGCCAGCAGACCGAACAGGGGTGGAATCTACGAGCAGTACTTC
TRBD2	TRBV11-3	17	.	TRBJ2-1	CASSLDGSREFDNEQFF	TGTGCCAGCAGCTTAGACGGATCGCGGGAGTTCGACAATGAGCAGTTCTTC
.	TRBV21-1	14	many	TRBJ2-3	CASSPDRGTDTQYF	TGTGCCAGCAGCCCGGACAGGGGCACAGATACGCAGTATTTT
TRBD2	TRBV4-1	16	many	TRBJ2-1	CASSQLSGRSYNEQFF	TGCGCCAGCAGCCAACTAAGCGGGAGGTCCTACAATGAGCAGTTCTTC
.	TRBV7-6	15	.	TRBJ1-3	CASSLGDRSVNTIYF	TGTGCCAGCAGCTTGGGCGACAGGAGCGTAAACACCATATATTTT
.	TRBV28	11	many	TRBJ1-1	CASTVNTEAFF	TGTGCCAGCACAGTGAACACTGAAGCTTTCTTT
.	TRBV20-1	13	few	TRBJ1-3	CSASAASGNTIYF	TGCAGTGCCAGCGCCGCATCTGGAAACACCATATATTTT
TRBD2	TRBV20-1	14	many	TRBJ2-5	CSAFTAGRRETQYF	TGCAGTGCTTTTACTGCCGGGAGGAGGGAGACCCAGTACTTC
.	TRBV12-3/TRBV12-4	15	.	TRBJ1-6	CASSSGWTGRSPLHF	TGTGCCAGCAGTTCGGGGTGGACGGGTCGTTCACCCCTCCACTTT
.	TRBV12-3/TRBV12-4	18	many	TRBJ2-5	CASSFGSGQTVIRETQYF	TGTGCCAGCAGTTTCGGGAGCGGCCAGACGGTTATCAGAGAGACCCAGTACTTC
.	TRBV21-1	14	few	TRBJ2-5	CASSKFNGRPTQYF	TGTGCCAGCAGCAAATTTAACGGAAGACCTACCCAGTACTTC
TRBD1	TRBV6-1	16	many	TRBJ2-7	CASSDLTGTGGYEQYF	TGTGCCAGCAGTGACCTCACGGGGACAGGGGGCTACGAGCAGTACTTC
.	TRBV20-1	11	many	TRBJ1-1	CSASNPPGAFF	TGCAGTGCTAGCAACCCCCCCGGGGCTTTCTTT
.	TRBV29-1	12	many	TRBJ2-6	CSVEWGANVLTF	TGCAGCGTTGAATGGGGGGCCAACGTCCTGACTTTC
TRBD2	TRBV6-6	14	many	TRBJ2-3	CASNRLAAGDTQYF	TGTGCCAGCAACCGACTAGCGGCGGGAGATACGCAGTATTTT
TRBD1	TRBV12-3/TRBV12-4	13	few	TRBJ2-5	CASVGTGQETQYF	TGTGCCAGCGTCGGGACAGGCCAAGAGACCCAGTACTTC
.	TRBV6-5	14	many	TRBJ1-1	CASSYLPGTTEAFF	TGTGCCAGCAGTTACTTGCCGGGGACCACTGAAGCTTTCTTT
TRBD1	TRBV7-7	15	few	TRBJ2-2	CASSTGTGVTGELFF	TGTGCTAGCTCTACCGGGACAGGGGTAACCGGGGAGCTGTTTTTT
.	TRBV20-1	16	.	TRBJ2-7	CSARKGRDTNTYEQYF	TGCAGTGCTAGAAAGGGTCGGGACACCAACACCTACGAGCAGTACTTC
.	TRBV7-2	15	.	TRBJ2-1	CASSLGRQTKREQFF	TGTGCCAGCAGCTTAGGGAGGCAAACGAAACGTGAGCAGTTCTTC
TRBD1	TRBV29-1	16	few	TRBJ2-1	CSVGEAGTGAYNEQFF	TGCAGCGTTGGAGAGGCGGGGACAGGGGCATACAATGAGCAGTTCTTC
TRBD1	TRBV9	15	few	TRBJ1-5	CASSVDGQGNQPQHF	TGTGCCAGCAGCGTAGACGGACAGGGGAATCAGCCCCAGCATTTT
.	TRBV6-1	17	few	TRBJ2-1	CASSEKGDPNSYDEQFF	TGTGCCAGCAGTGAAAAGGGCGACCCGAACTCCTACGATGAGCAGTTCTTC
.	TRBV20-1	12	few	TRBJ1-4	CSARVEGQKLFF	TGCAGTGCTAGAGTCGAAGGGCAAAAACTGTTTTTT